The entry below describes one T cell receptor beta chain. This record comes from a study of cytomegalovirus exposure and HLA in healthy donors. Each donor was healthy, and each was a bone marrow donor. The PCR ran on 60 Vbeta and 13 Jbeta primers. Sequencing used immunoSEQ multiplex PCR; TCRdb keeps in-frame clones, though not all of them. The top ten hold around 2% of the sample, which has about 150,000 clones, 61% seen once. CDR1 is MNHEY and CDR2 is SVGAGI in the germline V gene. This CDR3 comprises 14 residues. J gave up 2 bases and V 4 bases, and 1 base lay outside the gene matches. Sequencing used PBMCs. The clonotype comes from a male donor in good health and CMV-seronegative. The chain is built from TRBV6-5 and TRBJ1-3, with 8 bases that match TRBD1. The CDR3 spells CASSLQGAGNTIYF. CDR3 nucleotide sequence: TGTGCCAGCAGTTTACAGGGGGCTGGAAACACCATATATTTT.